The following is a T cell receptor beta chain sequence with its context. What it recognizes is unknown. The sample comes from a study of CD8+ T cells in alopecia areata. Broader study findings: Alphabeta T cells residing in normal skin are also sequenced in scalp samples.

The germline V and J ends were trimmed by 8 bases and 7 bases, with 18 bases remaining between them. The CDR3 has 15 amino acids. Germline V gives CDR1 MNHEY, CDR2 SVGAGI. Extracted RNA was reverse transcribed, and the resulting cDNA served as sequencing template. Using immunoSEQ multiplex PCR, the repertoire was profiled, and TCRdb retains in-frame clones only, with some absent. The sample carries around 200,000 clones, over 55% recorded once. The specimen comprised CD4+ T cells sorted from blood, sampled at week 0. The chain links TRBV6-5 to TRBJ1-6, with D perhaps TRBD1 (5 bases). This TCR derives from a human donor with alopecia areata. CDR3 coding DNA: TGTGCCAGCTCTTTTCAGGGCCGGGGAAATTCACCCCTCCACTTT. This codes for CASSFQGRGNSPLHF.